The present T cell receptor (beta chain) was sequenced within a study of OX40 agonist ivuxolimab in advanced cancers. Study details: Each dose-escalation patient presented with hepatocellular carcinoma, melanoma, renal cell or head and neck cancer.

V gave up 5 bases and J gave up 2 bases, with 9 bases separating them. In germline, CDR1 is MNHNY, CDR2 SVGAGI (reference sequence). The length of the CDR3 is 13 residues. Method: immunoSEQ multiplex PCR; TCRdb's copy keeps in-frame clones and lacks some. Among about 64,000 clones, 80% to 90% were seen once, and the ten largest hold around 2.8%. The V gene is TRBV6-6, the J gene TRBJ2-5; D might be TRBD1 (6 bases). The TCR was taken from an adult with an advanced solid tumor such as melanoma, head and neck, liver or kidney cancer. Source: CD4+ or CD8+ T cells sorted from blood, taken in a trial of the OX40 agonist ivuxolimab. The CDR3: CASSQGQQETQYF. The CDR3 DNA reads as TGTGCCAGCAGTCAAGGACAGCAAGAGACCCAGTACTTC.